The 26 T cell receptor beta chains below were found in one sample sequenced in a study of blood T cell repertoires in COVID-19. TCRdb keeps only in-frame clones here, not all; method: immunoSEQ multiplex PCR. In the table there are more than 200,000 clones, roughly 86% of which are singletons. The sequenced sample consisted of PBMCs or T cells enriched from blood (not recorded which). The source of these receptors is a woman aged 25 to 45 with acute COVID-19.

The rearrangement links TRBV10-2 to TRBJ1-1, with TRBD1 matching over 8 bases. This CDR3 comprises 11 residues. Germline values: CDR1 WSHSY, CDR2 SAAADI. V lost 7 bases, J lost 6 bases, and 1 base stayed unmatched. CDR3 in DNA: TGCGCCAGCAAACAGGGGGCTGAAGCTTTCTTT. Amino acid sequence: CASKQGAEAFF.

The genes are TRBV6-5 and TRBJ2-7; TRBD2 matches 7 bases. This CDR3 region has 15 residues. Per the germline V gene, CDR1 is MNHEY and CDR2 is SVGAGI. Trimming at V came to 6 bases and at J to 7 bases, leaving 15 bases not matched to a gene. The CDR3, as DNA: TGTGCCAGCAGCCACTCGCGGACTAGGGTCGGAGAGCAGTACTTC. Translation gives CASSHSRTRVGEQYF.

CDR3 amino acids: CASSRAGGLDNEQFF. CDR3 nucleotides: TGTGCCAGCAGCCGAGCGGGGGGACTCGACAATGAGCAGTTCTTC. J is TRBJ2-1 and V is TRBV6-5; 9 bases map to TRBD2. This CDR3 comprises 15 residues. CDR1 is MNHEY and CDR2 is SVGAGI in the germline V gene. Trimming took 6 bases from V and 5 from J; bases not matched to a gene: 8.

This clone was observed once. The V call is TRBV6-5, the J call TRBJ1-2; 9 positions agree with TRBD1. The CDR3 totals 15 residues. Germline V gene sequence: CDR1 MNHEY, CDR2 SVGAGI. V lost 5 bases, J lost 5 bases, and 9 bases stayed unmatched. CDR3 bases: TGTGCCAGCAGTAAACCTACAGGGGGCGTTTATGGCTACACCTTC. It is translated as CASSKPTGGVYGYTF.

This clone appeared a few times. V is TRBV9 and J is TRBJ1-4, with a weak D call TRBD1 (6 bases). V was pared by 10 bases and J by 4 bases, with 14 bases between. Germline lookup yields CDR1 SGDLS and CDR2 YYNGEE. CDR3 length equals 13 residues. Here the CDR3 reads CAWGTSVNEKLFF. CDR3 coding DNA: TGTGCCTGGGGGACATCTGTTAATGAAAAACTGTTTTTT.

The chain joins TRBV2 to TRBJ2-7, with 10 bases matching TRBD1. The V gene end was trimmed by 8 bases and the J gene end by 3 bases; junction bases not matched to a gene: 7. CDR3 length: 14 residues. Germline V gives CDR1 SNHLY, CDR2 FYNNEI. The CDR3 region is CASLGGTGVYEQYF. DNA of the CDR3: TGTGCCAGCTTGGGGGGGACAGGGGTCTACGAGCAGTACTTC.

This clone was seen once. CDR3 DNA sequence: TGTGCCAGCAGCCTCAGGACAGATCCCTACGAGCAGTACTTC. It yields the protein CASSLRTDPYEQYF. V gene TRBV5-4 combines with J gene TRBJ2-7; D is perhaps TRBD1 (6 bases). The CDR3 spans 14 residues. CDR1 is SGHNT, CDR2 YYREEE, per germline (reference sequence). V lost 4 bases, J lost 2 bases, and 13 bases lay in between.

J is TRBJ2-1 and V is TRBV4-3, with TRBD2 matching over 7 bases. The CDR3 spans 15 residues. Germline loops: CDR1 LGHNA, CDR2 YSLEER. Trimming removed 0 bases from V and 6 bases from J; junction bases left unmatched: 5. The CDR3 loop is CASSQDWVAGNEQFF. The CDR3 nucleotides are TGCGCCAGCAGCCAAGATTGGGTAGCGGGCAATGAGCAGTTCTTC.

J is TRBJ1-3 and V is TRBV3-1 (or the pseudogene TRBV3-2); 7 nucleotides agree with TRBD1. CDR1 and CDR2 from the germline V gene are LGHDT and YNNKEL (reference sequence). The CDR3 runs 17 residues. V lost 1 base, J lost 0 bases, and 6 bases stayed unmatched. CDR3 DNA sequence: TGTGCCAGCAGCCAAGTGAAGGGGGCTCCCTCTGGAAACACCATATATTTT. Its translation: CASSQVKGAPSGNTIYF.

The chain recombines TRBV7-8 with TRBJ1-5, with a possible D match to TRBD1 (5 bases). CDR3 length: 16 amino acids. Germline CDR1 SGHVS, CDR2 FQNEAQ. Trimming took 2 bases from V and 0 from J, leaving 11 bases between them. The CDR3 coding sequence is TGTGCCAGCAGCTTACGGTCGACAGATAGCAATCAGCCCCAGCATTTT. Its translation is CASSLRSTDSNQPQHF.

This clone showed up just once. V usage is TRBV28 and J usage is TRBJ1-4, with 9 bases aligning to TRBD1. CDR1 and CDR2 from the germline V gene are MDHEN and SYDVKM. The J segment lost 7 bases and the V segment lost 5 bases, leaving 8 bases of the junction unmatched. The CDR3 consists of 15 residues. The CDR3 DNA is TGTGCCAGCAGTCCCCGGACAGGGGTTGGTGAAAAACTGTTTTTT. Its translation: CASSPRTGVGEKLFF.

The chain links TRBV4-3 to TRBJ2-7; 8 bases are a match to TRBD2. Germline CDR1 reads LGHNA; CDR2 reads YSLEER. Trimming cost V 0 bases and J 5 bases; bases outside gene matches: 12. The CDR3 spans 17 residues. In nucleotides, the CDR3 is TGCGCCAGCAGCCAAGATTCGAACGGGGGGGCTTTCAACGAGCAGTACTTC. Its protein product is CASSQDSNGGAFNEQYF.

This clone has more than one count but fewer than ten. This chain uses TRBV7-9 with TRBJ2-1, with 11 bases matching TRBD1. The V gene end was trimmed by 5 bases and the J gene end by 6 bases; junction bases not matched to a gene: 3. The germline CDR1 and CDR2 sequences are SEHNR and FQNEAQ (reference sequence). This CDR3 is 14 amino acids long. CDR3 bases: TGTGCCAGCAGCCGGACAGGGGGCCGCAATGAGCAGTTCTTC. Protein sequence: CASSRTGGRNEQFF.

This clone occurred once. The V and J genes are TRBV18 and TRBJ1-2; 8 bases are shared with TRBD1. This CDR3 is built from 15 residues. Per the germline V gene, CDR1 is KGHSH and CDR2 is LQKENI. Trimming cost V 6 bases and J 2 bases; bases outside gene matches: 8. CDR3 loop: CASSRGQAFNYGYTF. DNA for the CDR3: TGTGCCAGCTCGCGGGGACAGGCCTTCAACTATGGCTACACCTTC.

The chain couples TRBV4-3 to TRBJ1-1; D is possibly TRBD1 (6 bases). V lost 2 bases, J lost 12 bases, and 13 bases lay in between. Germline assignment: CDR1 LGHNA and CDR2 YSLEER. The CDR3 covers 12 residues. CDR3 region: CASSQIQGETFF. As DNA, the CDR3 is TGCGCCAGCAGCCAAATACAGGGAGAAACTTTCTTT.

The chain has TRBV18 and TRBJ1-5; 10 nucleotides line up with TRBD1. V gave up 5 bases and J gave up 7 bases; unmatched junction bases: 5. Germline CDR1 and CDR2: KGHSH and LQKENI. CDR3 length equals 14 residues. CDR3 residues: CASSAGTGDQPQHF. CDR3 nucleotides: TGTGCCAGCTCAGCCGGGACAGGGGACCAGCCCCAGCATTTT.

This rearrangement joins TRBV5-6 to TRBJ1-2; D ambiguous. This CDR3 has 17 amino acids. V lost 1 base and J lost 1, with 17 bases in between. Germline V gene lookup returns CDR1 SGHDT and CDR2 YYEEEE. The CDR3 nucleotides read TGTGCCAGCAGCTTGTTCTTGTCGGCGGAATATAACTATGGCTACACCTTC. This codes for CASSLFLSAEYNYGYTF.

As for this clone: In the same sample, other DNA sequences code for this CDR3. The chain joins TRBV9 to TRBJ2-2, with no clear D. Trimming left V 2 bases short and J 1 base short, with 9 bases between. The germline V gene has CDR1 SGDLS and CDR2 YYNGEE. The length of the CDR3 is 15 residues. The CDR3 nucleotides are TGTGCCAGCAGCGTGGCAACACAGAACACCGGGGAGCTGTTTTTT. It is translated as CASSVATQNTGELFF.

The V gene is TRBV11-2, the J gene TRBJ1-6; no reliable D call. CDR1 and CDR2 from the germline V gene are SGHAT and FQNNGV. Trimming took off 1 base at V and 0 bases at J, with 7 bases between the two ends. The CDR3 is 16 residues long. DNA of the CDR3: TGTGCCAGCAGCTTAGCTCATAGCTCCTATAATTCACCCCTCCACTTT. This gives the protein CASSLAHSSYNSPLHF.

The CDR3 here is CASSPRAATSGGADTQYF. The CDR3 DNA follows: TGTGCCAGCTCACCTCGCGCCGCGACTAGCGGGGGTGCAGATACGCAGTATTTT. This chain connects TRBV18 to TRBJ2-3; TRBD2 aligns across 12 bases. The germline V gene encodes CDR1 KGHSH and CDR2 LQKENI. This CDR3 spans 18 amino acids. With 3 bases clipped from V and 4 bases from J, the junction kept 11 bases outside the gene matches.

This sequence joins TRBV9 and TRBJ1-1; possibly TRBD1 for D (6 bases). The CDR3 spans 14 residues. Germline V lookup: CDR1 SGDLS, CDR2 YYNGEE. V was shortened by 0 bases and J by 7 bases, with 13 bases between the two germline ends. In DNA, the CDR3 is TGTGCCAGCAGCGTAGATTGGGGGCAAGGTGAAGCTTTCTTT. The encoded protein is CASSVDWGQGEAFF.

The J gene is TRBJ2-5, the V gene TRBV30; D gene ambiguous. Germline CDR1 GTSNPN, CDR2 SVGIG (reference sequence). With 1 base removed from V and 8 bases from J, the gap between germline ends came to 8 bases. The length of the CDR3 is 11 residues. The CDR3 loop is CAWSAGYTQYF. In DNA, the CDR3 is TGTGCCTGGAGTGCGGGTTATACCCAGTACTTC. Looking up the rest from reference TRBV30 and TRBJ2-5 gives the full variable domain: SQTIHQWPATLVQPVGSPLSLECTVEGTSNPNLYWYRQAAGRGLQLLFYSVGIGQISSEVPQNLSASRPQDRQFILSSKKLLLSDSGFYLCAWSAGYTQYFGPGTRLLVL.

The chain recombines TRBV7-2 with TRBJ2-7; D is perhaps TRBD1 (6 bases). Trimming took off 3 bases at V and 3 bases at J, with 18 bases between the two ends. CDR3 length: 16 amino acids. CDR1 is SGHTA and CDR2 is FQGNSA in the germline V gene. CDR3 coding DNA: TGTGCCAGCAGCTTGGCCCCCCTTGGGACAAACTACGAGCAGTACTTC. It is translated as CASSLAPLGTNYEQYF.

CDR3 residues: CASSQDVPEGNQPQHF. CDR3 nucleotides: TGCGCCAGCAGCCAAGACGTCCCTGAGGGAAATCAGCCCCAGCATTTT. The rearrangement joins TRBV4-1 to TRBJ1-5; no reliable D call. The CDR3 contains 16 residues. Germline V lookup: CDR1 MGHRA, CDR2 YSYEKL. V gave up 0 bases and J gave up 4 bases, with 13 bases separating them.

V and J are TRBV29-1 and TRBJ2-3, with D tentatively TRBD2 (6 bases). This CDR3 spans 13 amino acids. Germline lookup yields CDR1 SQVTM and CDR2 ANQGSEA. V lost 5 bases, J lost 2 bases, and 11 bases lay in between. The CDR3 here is CSVSGEHTDTQYF. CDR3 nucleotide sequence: TGCAGCGTTTCGGGGGAACACACAGATACGCAGTATTTT.

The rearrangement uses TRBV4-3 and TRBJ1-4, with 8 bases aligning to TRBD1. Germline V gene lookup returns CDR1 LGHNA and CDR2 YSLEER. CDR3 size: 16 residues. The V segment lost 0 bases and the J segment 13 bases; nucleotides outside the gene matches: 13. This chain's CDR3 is CASSQDPGQGKMRLFF. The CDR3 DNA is TGCGCCAGCAGCCAAGATCCCGGACAGGGAAAAATGAGACTGTTTTTT.